The clone carrying this T cell receptor beta chain was seen a few times. Its antigen is not identified. Measured with immunoSEQ multiplex PCR; TCRdb has only the in-frame clones, and not every one. The data contain around 40,000 clones, approximately 90% of them singletons. The time point denotes: week 35, safety follow-up. In every dose of vaccine, 300 ug of mutant IDH1 20-mer peptide was given alongside topical imiquimod. Astrocytomas that were new, WHO grade 3 or 4, IDH1-mutant and ATRX-lost were present in the donors. This specimen belongs to a study of a mutant IDH1 vaccine in newly diagnosed glioma. Study-level information: Treated patients, approximately 60% male and around 40% female, averaged approximately 40 years of age.

CDR1 and CDR2 (germline): SGHNT, YYREEE (reference sequence). This CDR3 is 16 amino acids long. Trimming took 3 bases from V and 0 from J, leaving 13 bases between them. The origin of this receptor is a man in his forties with glioma. The sample was PBMCs, taken from a glioma patient whose treatment included an IDH1 peptide vaccine. The chain uses TRBV5-4 and TRBJ1-3; D perhaps matches TRBD1 (6 bases). Here the CDR3 reads CASSSVGGFSGNTIYF. The CDR3 DNA follows: TGTGCCAGCAGCTCAGTCGGGGGCTTCTCTGGAAACACCATATATTTT.